Sequencing of this TCR beta chain was carried out in a study of blood T cell repertoires in COVID-19. Across the whole study: PBMCs, B-cell-depleted T cells, or T cells provided the cDNA or gDNA that made up the material.

Per the original data handling: Reference gene primers were amplified, and this amplification served to estimate nucleated cell counts. Libraries were prepared by immunoSEQ multiplex PCR; TCRdb keeps only in-frame clonotypes and omits some of them. From that table come the V and J calls and clone size; the DNA was used to work out D and trimming. The data hold about 180,000 clones, with 85% to 90% observed a single time. The V end was cut by 2 bases, the J end by 6 bases, with 13 bases between. CDR1 is LGHDT, CDR2 YNNKEL, per germline (reference sequence). The CDR3 consists of 14 residues. One Seattle source followed patients from active infection through their disease course.

The V and J genes are TRBV3-1 (or the pseudogene TRBV3-2) and TRBJ1-2; a possible D gene is TRBD1 (5 bases). The sequence was collected from a person aged 70 to 79 with COVID-19, enrolled during active disease. Sequenced: peripheral blood. CDR3: CASSQIQSGHGYTF. Here the CDR3 DNA reads TGTGCCAGCAGCCAAATTCAATCAGGGCATGGCTACACCTTC.